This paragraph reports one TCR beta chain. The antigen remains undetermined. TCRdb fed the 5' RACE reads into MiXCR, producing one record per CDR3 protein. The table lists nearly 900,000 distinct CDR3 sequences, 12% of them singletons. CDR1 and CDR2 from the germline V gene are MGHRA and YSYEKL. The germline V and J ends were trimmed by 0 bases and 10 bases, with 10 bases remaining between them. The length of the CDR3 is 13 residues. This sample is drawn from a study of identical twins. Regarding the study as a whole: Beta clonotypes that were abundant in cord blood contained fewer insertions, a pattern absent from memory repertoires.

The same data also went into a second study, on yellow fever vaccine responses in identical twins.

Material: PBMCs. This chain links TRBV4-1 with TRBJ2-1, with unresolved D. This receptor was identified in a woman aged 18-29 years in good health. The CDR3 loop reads CASSQDRAKEQFF. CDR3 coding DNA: TGCGCCAGCAGCCAAGATCGAGCTAAAGAGCAGTTCTTC.